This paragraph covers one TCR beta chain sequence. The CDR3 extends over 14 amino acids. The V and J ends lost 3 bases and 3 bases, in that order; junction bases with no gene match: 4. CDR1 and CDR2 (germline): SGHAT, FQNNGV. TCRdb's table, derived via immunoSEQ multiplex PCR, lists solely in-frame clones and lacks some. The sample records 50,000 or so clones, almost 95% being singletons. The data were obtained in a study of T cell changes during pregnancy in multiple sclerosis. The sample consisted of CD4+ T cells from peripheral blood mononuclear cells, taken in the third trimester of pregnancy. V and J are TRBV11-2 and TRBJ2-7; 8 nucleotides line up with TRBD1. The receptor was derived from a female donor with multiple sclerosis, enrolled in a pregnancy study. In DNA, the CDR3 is TGTGCCAGCAGCTTGGACAGGGACCACTACGAGCAGTACTTC. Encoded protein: CASSLDRDHYEQYF.